The rows below give T cell receptor beta chains drawn from one sample of a study of PD-1 blockade in classical Hodgkin lymphoma. The table came from immunoSEQ multiplex PCR; TCRdb's copy has only in-frame clones and leaves some out. This sample has tens of thousands of clones; approximately 70% occur once, and the top ten carry roughly a quarter. This sample comprised peripheral blood mononuclear cells (PBMCs), obtained before the second cycle of nivolumab. These TCRs come from a human donor with classical Hodgkin lymphoma. CDR3s include the opening cysteine and the closing phenylalanine or tryptophan. The order of the fields is clone size, V gene, CDR3 length, CDR3 protein. Clone size is not always given. Where it is, it says once, few, many or a class for expanded clones.

once	TRBV6-6	15	CASSSDRGRYNEQFF
few	TRBV5-5	15	CASSLAGVDSQPQHF
NA	TRBV28	12	CASSGGRIEAFF
few	TRBV28	15	CASPPGQGSADTQYF
NA	TRBV5-1	13	CASSLQGVDTQYF
NA	TRBV27	15	CATDRDRGAQGPQHF
NA	TRBV28	16	CASRPGGGLSTDTQYF
NA	TRBV5-8	12	CASSLDSRPQHF
NA	TRBV19	14	CASSTRTGESGYTF
NA	TRBV19	15	CASSSTGGGNQPQHF
NA	TRBV6-5	15	CASSYSGQGQEKLFF
NA	TRBV28	16	CASSFLGPAFNSPLHF
NA	TRBV7-6	15	CASSPTSGGYNEQFF
NA	TRBV6-5	15	CASWDRKRVNQPQHF
NA	TRBV28	15	CASSFGDRYNQPQHF
few	TRBV29-1	15	CSVVQRENIYNEQFF
NA	TRBV28	13	CASSRGQNYGYTF
NA	TRBV5-1	17	CASSPGLAGLAGETQYF
NA	TRBV6-6	14	CASSYDRLGAEQFF
NA	TRBV7-2	15	CASSLAARLNQPQHF
NA	TRBV9	15	CASSGKRGVADTQYF
NA	TRBV6-5	14	CASSYSTLADTQYF
NA	TRBV7-2	16	CASSPGRDFSYNEQFF
few	TRBV2	13	CASSESLADTQYF
NA	TRBV6-6	15	CASSLTARGYQPQHF
NA	TRBV13	16	CASSPITRIVYNEQFF
NA	TRBV5-1	15	CASSTISGPNTEAFF
NA	TRBV5-1	15	CASSLEFGTGSGYTF
few	TRBV6-5	14	CASRRGRRDTEAFF
NA	TRBV29-1	15	CSVDGTGGAKTEAFF
NA	TRBV9	12	CASSVVYNEQFF
NA	TRBV5-1	12	CAGNGGTDTQYF
NA	TRBV6-6	12	CASREPQETQYF
NA	TRBV18	15	CASSEGQVNTGELFF
NA	TRBV9	17	CASSVYGGGRTGNTIYF
NA	TRBV5-6	14	CASSPWDTNQPQHF
once	TRBV5-1	17	CASSSPRDDFSGNTIYF